This T cell receptor beta chain was documented in a study of radiotherapy plus CTLA-4 blockade in lung cancer. Overall study results and limits: The authors reported that early blood T cell clone dynamics, with interferon-beta, best predicted response.

Sequenced by immunoSEQ multiplex PCR; TCRdb stores in-frame clones only, minus some. The repertoire consists of about 49,000 clones, with approximately 84% occurring once and the leading ten covering about 27%. It was focal radiation plus CTLA-4 blockade with ipilimumab that patients with chemo-refractory metastatic non-small-cell lung cancer received. This clone has just one count. Its target is unknown. Germline V lookup: CDR1 LGHNA, CDR2 YSLEER. The CDR3 length is 15 residues. After removal of 5 bases from V and 4 bases from J, the junction contained 11 bases not matched to a gene. The TCR originated in a human donor with non-small cell lung cancer whose response to radiotherapy plus ipilimumab could not be evaluated. Specimen: peripheral blood, collected from a patient treated with radiotherapy plus ipilimumab. This chain uses TRBV4-3 with TRBJ2-7, with 7 bases aligning to TRBD1. The DNA of the CDR3 is TGCGCCAGCAGCGCAACAGGGGCATACCCTTACGAGCAGTACTTC. This sequence encodes CASSATGAYPYEQYF.